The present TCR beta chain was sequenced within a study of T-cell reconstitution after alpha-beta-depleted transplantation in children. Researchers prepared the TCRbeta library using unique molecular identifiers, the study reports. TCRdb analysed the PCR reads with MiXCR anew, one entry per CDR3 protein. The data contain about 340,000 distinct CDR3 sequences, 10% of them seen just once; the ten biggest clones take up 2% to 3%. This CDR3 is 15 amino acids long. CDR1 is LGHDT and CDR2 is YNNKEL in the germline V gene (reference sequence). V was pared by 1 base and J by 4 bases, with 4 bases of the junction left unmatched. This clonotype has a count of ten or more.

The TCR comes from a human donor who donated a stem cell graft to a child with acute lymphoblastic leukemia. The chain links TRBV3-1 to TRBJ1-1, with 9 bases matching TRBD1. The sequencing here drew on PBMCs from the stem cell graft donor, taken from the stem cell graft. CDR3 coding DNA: TGTGCCAGCAGCCAAGTAAGGACAGGGGTCACTGAAGCTTTCTTT. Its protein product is CASSQVRTGVTEAFF.